The T cell receptor (beta chain) under discussion was sequenced for a study of CD4+ T cells in melanoma. Whole-study findings and limits: CD8+ T cell, macrophage and B cell function reportedly correlated with neoantigen-specific CD4+ T cells.

This clone was detected only once. Its antigen is unknown. The assay was immunoSEQ multiplex PCR, and TCRdb's table has in-frame clones only and misses some. This sample has over 10,000 clones, with roughly 80% found just once. The sequence was obtained from a human donor with melanoma. Sequencing input: cells from a culture (not recorded whether cultured in vitro).

CDR3 loop: CASSLASGRGPLHF. The DNA of the CDR3 is TGTGCCAGCAGCTTAGCCTCTGGTCGGGGCCCCCTCCACTTT. This chain uses TRBV11-1 with TRBJ1-6; D possibly corresponds to TRBD1 (5 bases). This CDR3 spans 14 amino acids. V lost 0 bases to trimming and J lost 13 bases, with 13 bases between them. Looked up from germline, CDR1 is SGHAT and CDR2 is FQDESV (reference sequence).